A selection of T cell receptor beta chains follows, all from one sample in a study of T cell repertoires in cytomegalovirus infection. In TCRdb, the reads were re-called with MiXCR into one record per CDR3 protein. The table lists some 350,000 distinct CDR3 sequences, nearly 35% of them singletons. No cognate antigen is known for these TCRs. Sequencing was performed on cultured PBMCs, taken from culture after CMV antigen stimulation. Receptors originate from a human donor in good health (CMV status not recorded). Some clones in this sample may be carry-over from other donors' samples. The CDR3 runs from the conserved cysteine through the conserved F or W. The order of the fields is clone size, J gene, V gene, D gene, CDR3 protein, CDR3 DNA. The D gene is left open where the match is weak. The listing skips clone size in some rows; elsewhere it reads once, few, many or a size class.

>-|TRBJ2-2|TRBV7-2|TRBD1
CASSPDRGRSGELFF
TGTGCCAGCAGCCCGGACAGGGGCCGGTCCGGGGAGCTGTTTTTT
>-|TRBJ2-3|TRBV7-2|TRBD2
CASRERERSDTQYF
TGTGCCAGCAGGGAGCGGGAACGATCTGATACGCAGTATTTT
>few|TRBJ2-5|TRBV7-2|TRBD2
CASSGSGAQETQYF
TGTGCCAGCAGCGGTAGCGGGGCCCAAGAGACCCAGTACTTC
>many|TRBJ1-1|TRBV7-2|TRBD1
CASGLGTGTEAFF
TGTGCCAGCGGCTTAGGGACAGGGACTGAAGCTTTCTTT
>-|TRBJ2-5|TRBV11-2|TRBD2
CASSATSGIQPYF
TGTGCCAGCAGCGCGACTAGCGGGATTCAGCCGTACTTC
>many|TRBJ2-3|TRBV19|TRBD2
CASSIDPRSLAGELADTQYF
TGTGCCAGTAGTATAGATCCCCGGTCATTAGCGGGGGAGCTTGCAGATACGCAGTATTTT
>-|TRBJ2-2|TRBV6-2/TRBV6-3|-
CASSYLGGSANTGELVF
TGTGCCAGCAGTTACCTTGGCGGATCCGCGAACACCGGGGAGCTGGTTTTT
>few|TRBJ1-1|TRBV7-9|TRBD1
CASSTQGFEAFF
TGTGCCAGCAGTACACAGGGGTTTGAAGCTTTCTTT
>few|TRBJ2-1|TRBV7-9|TRBD2
CASSKNLGTSGLRYNEQFF
TGTGCCAGCAGCAAAAATCTTGGGACTAGCGGGCTGAGATACAATGAGCAGTTCTTC
>-|TRBJ2-3|TRBV7-2|-
CASSSYVVLSTDTQYF
TGTGCCAGCAGCTCCTACGTTGTCCTTAGCACAGATACGCAGTATTTT
>-|TRBJ2-1|TRBV5-8|TRBD2
CASSSIPGLAGRLGSYNEQFF
TGTGCCAGCAGCTCAATCCCCGGACTAGCGGGAAGGTTAGGGTCCTACAATGAGCAGTTCTTC
>-|TRBJ2-7|TRBV25-1|TRBD2
CASSGGLAGADEQYF
TGTGCCAGCAGTGGGGGACTAGCGGGAGCCGACGAGCAGTACTTC
>-|TRBJ2-3|TRBV7-6|-
CASSLVAGGSTDTQYF
TGTGCCAGCAGCTTGGTAGCCGGCGGGAGCACAGATACGCAGTATTTT
>many|TRBJ2-7|TRBV27|-
CASSLSTGGYEQYF
TGTGCCAGCAGTTTATCGACTGGTGGCTACGAGCAGTACTTC
>-|TRBJ2-3|TRBV7-8|-
CASSQGQGSTSTDTQYF
TGTGCCAGCAGCCAGGGGCAGGGGAGCACTAGCACAGATACGCAGTATTTT
>many|TRBJ2-3|TRBV7-2|TRBD1
CASSLGDRLSTDTQYF
TGTGCCAGCAGCTTAGGGGACAGGTTAAGCACAGATACGCAGTATTTT
>-|TRBJ2-5|TRBV10-3|TRBD2
CAISKREVETQYF
TGTGCCATCAGCAAGCGGGAAGTAGAGACCCAGTACTTC
>once|TRBJ1-5|TRBV7-2|-
CASRVDGSNQPQHF
TGTGCCAGCAGAGTAGACGGTAGCAATCAGCCCCAGCATTTT
>-|TRBJ2-5|TRBV7-2|-
CASSRNTGFETQYF
TGTGCCAGCAGCCGAAACACGGGGTTCGAGACCCAGTACTTC
>few|TRBJ1-3|TRBV6-1|-
CASSEVRDMRNTIYF
TGTGCCAGCAGTGAAGTGCGGGACATGAGAAACACCATATATTTT
>few|TRBJ2-7|TRBV4-3|-
CASSQLVVPTYEQYF
TGCGCCAGCAGCCAGCTAGTAGTACCAACCTACGAGCAGTACTTC
>few|TRBJ2-7|TRBV6-2/TRBV6-3|TRBD2
CASSRSGSISYEQYF
TGTGCCAGCAGCCGTAGCGGGAGTATCTCCTACGAGCAGTACTTC
>-|TRBJ1-2|TRBV19|-
CASSIEGRMGYTF
TGTGCCAGCAGTATCGAGGGCAGAATGGGCTACACCTTC
>few|TRBJ2-4|TRBV19|TRBD2
CASSTAPGLAGGPGKNIQYF
TGTGCCAGTAGTACCGCTCCGGGACTAGCGGGAGGGCCGGGCAAAAACATTCAGTACTTC
>few|TRBJ2-1|TRBV7-2|-
CASSKDPSYNEQFF
TGTGCCAGCAGCAAGGACCCCTCCTACAATGAGCAGTTCTTC
>few|TRBJ2-3|TRBV27|-
CASTPAGGTQYF
TGTGCCAGCACCCCAGCCGGGGGTACGCAGTATTTT
>few|TRBJ2-5|TRBV10-3|TRBD1
CAISDGDRQETQYF
TGTGCCATCAGTGATGGGGACAGACAAGAGACCCAGTACTTC
>-|TRBJ2-1|TRBV7-2|-
CASSPSGASSYNEQFF
TGTGCCAGCAGCCCCAGTGGCGCAAGCTCCTACAATGAGCAGTTCTTC
>-|TRBJ2-3|TRBV19|-
CASNSLSRGEDTQYF
TGTGCCAGTAACTCACTAAGCCGGGGCGAAGATACGCAGTATTTT
>-|TRBJ2-1|TRBV7-3|-
CASSLEGLGNNEQFF
TGTGCCAGCAGCTTAGAAGGGTTAGGGAACAATGAGCAGTTCTTC
>many|TRBJ2-3|TRBV7-2|TRBD1
CASSPVTGATDTQYF
TGTGCCAGCAGCCCTGTGACAGGGGCAACAGATACGCAGTATTTT
>many|TRBJ1-1|TRBV7-9|TRBD1
CASSLLGPGQGASDLAFF
TGTGCCAGCAGCTTATTAGGCCCGGGACAGGGGGCTTCAGACCTAGCTTTCTTT
>few|TRBJ2-6|TRBV7-8|-
CASSLGTRSDGANVLTF
TGTGCCAGCAGCTTAGGGACAAGAAGTGACGGGGCCAACGTCCTGACTTTC
>-|TRBJ2-5|TRBV7-2|TRBD2
CASSLRPTSGRYGETQYF
TGTGCCAGCAGCCTCCGACCTACTAGCGGGAGGTATGGAGAGACCCAGTACTTC
>-|TRBJ1-2|TRBV10-3|TRBD1
CATKTRDSVPTNYGYTF
TGTGCCACTAAAACCCGGGACAGCGTACCTACTAACTATGGCTACACCTTC
>-|TRBJ1-1|TRBV6-2/TRBV6-3|-
CASSYWTSEAFF
TGTGCCAGCAGTTACTGGACGTCTGAAGCTTTCTTT
>-|TRBJ1-1|TRBV5-1|TRBD1
CASSLDRGTNTEAFF
TGCGCCAGCAGCCTTGACAGGGGTACGAACACTGAAGCTTTCTTT
>-|TRBJ2-1|TRBV5-1|TRBD2
CASSLVLAGVSYNEQFF
TGCGCCAGCAGCTTGGTTTTAGCGGGAGTTTCCTACAATGAGCAGTTCTTC
>-|TRBJ2-2|TRBV20-1|-
CSARAGNTGELFF
TGCAGTGCTAGAGCGGGAAACACCGGGGAGCTGTTTTTT
>few|TRBJ2-2|TRBV9|-
CASTKGGGVNTGELFF
TGTGCCAGCACGAAGGGTGGCGGGGTGAACACCGGGGAGCTGTTTTTT